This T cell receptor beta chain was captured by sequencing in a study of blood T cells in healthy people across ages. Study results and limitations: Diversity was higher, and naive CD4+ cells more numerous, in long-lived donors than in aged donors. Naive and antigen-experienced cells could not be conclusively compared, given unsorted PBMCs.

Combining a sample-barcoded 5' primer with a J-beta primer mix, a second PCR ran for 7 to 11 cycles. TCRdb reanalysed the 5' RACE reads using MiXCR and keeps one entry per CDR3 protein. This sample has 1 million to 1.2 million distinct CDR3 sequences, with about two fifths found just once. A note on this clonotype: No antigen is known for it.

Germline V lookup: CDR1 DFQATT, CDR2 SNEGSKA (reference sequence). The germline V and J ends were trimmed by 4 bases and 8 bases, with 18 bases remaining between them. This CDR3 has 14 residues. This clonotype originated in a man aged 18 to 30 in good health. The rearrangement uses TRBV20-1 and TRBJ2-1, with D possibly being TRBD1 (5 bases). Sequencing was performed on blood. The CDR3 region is CSATIRAVTDEQFF. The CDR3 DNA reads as TGCAGTGCTACAATCAGGGCCGTCACCGATGAGCAGTTCTTC.